This entry lists 5 T cell receptor beta chains sequenced from one sample in a study of shared clonotypes between healthy human individuals. Profiling relied on immunoSEQ multiplex PCR, and the TCRdb table lists in-frame clones only, not all of them. Of 2 million to 2.5 million clones listed, 90% to 96% are singletons. Specimen: naive CD4+ T cells sorted from blood. The subset was: CD45RA+ positively selected. These receptors were obtained from a man between 18 and 35 years old in good health.

This clone was detected once. Other DNA sequences in this sample translate to the same CDR3. This sequence joins TRBV5-1 and TRBJ2-2; perhaps TRBD2 as D (6 bases). Germline loops: CDR1 SGHRS, CDR2 YFSETQ. Trimming pared 4 bases from V and 5 bases from J, leaving 15 bases between. The CDR3 contains 15 residues. The CDR3: CASSLRGSGTGELFF. CDR3 coding DNA: TGCGCCAGCAGCCTGCGGGGTAGCGGTACCGGGGAGCTGTTTTTT.

The J gene is TRBJ1-5, the V gene TRBV28, with 12 nucleotides matching TRBD1. The CDR3 contains 15 residues. V shed 4 bases, J shed 7 bases, and the junction held 5 bases outside the gene matches. Germline CDR1 and CDR2: MDHEN and SYDVKM. In nucleotides, the CDR3 is TGTGCCAGCAGTTCCGGGACAGGGGGCGGACAGCCCCAGCATTTT. It specifies CASSSGTGGGQPQHF.

V gene TRBV28 combines with J gene TRBJ2-4; D gene uncertain. Germline V lookup: CDR1 MDHEN, CDR2 SYDVKM. V shed 4 bases and J shed 8 bases, with 12 bases lying between them. The CDR3 is made up of 13 amino acids. Here the CDR3 DNA reads TGTGCCAGCAGTTCCCCCCATCAGGACATTCAGTACTTC. This codes for CASSSPHQDIQYF.

The chain couples TRBV7-9 to TRBJ1-6, with TRBD1 as a possible D gene (6 bases). Trimming took 0 bases from V and 5 from J, leaving 8 bases between them. This CDR3 comprises 15 residues. Germline V CDR1 and CDR2: SEHNR, FQNEAQ (reference sequence). The CDR3 reads CASSLARTDNSPLHF. CDR3 in DNA: TGTGCCAGCAGCTTAGCCCGGACAGATAATTCACCCCTCCACTTT.

The V gene is TRBV10-3, the J gene TRBJ1-5, with D possibly TRBD1 on 5 matching bases. Per the germline V gene, CDR1 is ENHRY and CDR2 is SYGVKD. Trimming took off 3 bases at V and 0 bases at J, with 12 bases between the two ends. The CDR3 covers 16 residues. CDR3 loop: CAISDVVTDSNQPQHF. The CDR3 bases are TGTGCCATCAGTGACGTAGTGACAGATAGCAATCAGCCCCAGCATTTT.